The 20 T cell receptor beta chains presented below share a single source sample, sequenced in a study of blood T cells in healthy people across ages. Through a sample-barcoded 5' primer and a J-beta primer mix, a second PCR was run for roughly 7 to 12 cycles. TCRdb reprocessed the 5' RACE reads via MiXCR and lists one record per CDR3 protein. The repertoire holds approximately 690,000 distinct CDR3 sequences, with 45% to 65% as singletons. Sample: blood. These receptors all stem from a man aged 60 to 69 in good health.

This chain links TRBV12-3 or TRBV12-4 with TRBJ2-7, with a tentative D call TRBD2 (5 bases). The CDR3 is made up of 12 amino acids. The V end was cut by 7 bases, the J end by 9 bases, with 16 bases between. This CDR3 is CASTRGVAGQYF. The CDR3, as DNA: TGTGCCAGCACCCGTGGGGTGGCGGGGCAGTACTTC.

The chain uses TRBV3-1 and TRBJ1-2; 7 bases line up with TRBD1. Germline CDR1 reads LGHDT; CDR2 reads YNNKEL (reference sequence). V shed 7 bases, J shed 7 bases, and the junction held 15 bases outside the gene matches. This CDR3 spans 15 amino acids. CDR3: CASTPSEGARGGYTF. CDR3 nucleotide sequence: TGTGCCAGCACCCCGAGTGAGGGGGCCAGAGGTGGCTACACCTTC.

The CDR3 DNA reads as TGTGCCAGCAGTATAATTAGCGGGGGGAAGATGGGAGAGACCCAGTACTTC. It is translated as CASSIISGGKMGETQYF. V is TRBV28 and J is TRBJ2-5; 10 positions agree with TRBD2. This CDR3 comprises 17 residues. From germline, CDR1 is MDHEN and CDR2 SYDVKM. The V and J ends lost 5 bases and 4 bases, in that order; junction bases with no gene match: 13.

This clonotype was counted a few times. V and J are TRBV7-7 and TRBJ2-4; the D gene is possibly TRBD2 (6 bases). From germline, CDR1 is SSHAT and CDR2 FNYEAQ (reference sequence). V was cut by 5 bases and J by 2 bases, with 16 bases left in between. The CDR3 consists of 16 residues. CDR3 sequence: CASSPKEGPTKNIQYF. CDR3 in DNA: TGTGCCAGCAGCCCCAAGGAGGGGCCGACCAAAAACATTCAGTACTTC.

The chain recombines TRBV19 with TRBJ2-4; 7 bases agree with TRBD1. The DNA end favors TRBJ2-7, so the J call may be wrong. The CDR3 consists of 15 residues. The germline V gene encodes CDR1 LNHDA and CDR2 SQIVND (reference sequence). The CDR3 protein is CASSIADRVAYEQYF. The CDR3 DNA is TGTGCCAGTAGTATAGCAGACAGGGTGGCGTACGAGCAGTACTTC.

DNA of the CDR3: TGTGCCAGCAGCTCCGGATCCGGGAGCACAGATACGCAGTATTTT. This sequence encodes CASSSGSGSTDTQYF. The chain uses TRBV11-2 and TRBJ2-3; D is uncertain. Germline V gene lookup returns CDR1 SGHAT and CDR2 FQNNGV. V lost 4 bases, J lost 0 bases, and 11 bases lay in between. The CDR3 spans 15 residues.

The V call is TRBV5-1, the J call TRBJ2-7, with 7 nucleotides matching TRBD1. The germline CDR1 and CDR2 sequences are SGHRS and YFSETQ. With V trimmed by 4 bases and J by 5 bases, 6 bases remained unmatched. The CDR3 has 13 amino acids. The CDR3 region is CASSLQGSDEQYF. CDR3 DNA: TGCGCCAGCAGCCTACAGGGGAGTGACGAGCAGTACTTC.

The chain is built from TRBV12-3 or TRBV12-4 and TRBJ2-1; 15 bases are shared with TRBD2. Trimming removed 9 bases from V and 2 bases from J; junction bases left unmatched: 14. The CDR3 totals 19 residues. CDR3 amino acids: CASRGAGLAGGSPYNEQFF. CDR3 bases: TGTGCCAGTAGGGGGGCGGGACTAGCGGGAGGATCCCCCTACAATGAGCAGTTCTTC.

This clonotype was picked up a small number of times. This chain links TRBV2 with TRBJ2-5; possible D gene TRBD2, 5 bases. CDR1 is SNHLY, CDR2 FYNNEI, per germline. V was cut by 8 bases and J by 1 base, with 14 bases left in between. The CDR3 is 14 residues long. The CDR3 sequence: CASSSSEVQETQYF. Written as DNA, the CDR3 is TGTGCCAGCTCCTCGTCGGAGGTCCAAGAGACCCAGTACTTC. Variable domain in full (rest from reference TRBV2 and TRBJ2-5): EPEVTQTPSHQVTQMGQEVILRCVPISNHLYFYWYRQILGQKVEFLVSFYNNEISEKSEIFDDQFSVERPDGSNFTLKIRSTKLEDSAMYFCASSSSEVQETQYFGPGTRLLVL.

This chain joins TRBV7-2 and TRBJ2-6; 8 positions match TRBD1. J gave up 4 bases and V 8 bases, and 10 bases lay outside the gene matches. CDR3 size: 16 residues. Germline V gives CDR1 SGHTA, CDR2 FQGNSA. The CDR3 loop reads CASGDRTGTGANVLTF. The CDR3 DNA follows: TGTGCCAGCGGCGATCGGACAGGGACAGGGGCCAACGTCCTGACTTTC.

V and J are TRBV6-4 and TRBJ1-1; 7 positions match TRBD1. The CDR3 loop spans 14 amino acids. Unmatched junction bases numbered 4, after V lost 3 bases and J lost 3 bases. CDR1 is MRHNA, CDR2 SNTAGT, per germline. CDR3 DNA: TGTGCCAGCAGTGAACAGGGACAGCACACTGAAGCTTTCTTT. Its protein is CASSEQGQHTEAFF.

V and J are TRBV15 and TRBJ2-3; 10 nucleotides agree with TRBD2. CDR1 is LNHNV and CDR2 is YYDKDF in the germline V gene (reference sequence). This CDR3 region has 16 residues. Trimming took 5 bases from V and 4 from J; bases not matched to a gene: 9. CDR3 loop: CATSRSSGGIADTQYF. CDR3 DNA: TGTGCCACCAGCCGTTCTAGCGGGGGTATCGCAGATACGCAGTATTTT.

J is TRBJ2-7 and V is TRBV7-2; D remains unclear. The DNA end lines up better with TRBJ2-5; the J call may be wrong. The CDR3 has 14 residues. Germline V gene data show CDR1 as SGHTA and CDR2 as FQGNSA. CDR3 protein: CASSLDAYLKTQYF. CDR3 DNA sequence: TGTGCCAGCAGCTTAGATGCGTATTTGAAGACCCAGTACTTC.

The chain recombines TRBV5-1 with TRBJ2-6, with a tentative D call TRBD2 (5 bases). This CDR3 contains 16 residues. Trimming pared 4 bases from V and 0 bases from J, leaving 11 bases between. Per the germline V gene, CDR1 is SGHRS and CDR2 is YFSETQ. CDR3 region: CASSPGLSSGANVLTF. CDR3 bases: TGCGCCAGCAGCCCTGGACTGTCCTCTGGGGCCAACGTCCTGACTTTC.

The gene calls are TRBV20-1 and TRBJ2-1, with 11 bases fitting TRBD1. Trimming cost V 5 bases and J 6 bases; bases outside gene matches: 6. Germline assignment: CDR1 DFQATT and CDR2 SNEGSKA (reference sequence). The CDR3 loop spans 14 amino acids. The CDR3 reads CSARTGTGGNEQFF. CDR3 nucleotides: TGCAGTGCTCGCACCGGGACAGGGGGCAATGAGCAGTTCTTC.

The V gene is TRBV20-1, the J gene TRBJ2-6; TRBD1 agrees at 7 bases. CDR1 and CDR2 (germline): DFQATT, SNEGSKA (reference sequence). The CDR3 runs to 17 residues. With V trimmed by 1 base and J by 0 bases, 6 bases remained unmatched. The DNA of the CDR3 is TGCAGTGCTAGAGCGGTGGCAGGGGGCTCTGGGGCCAACGTCCTGACTTTC. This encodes CSARAVAGGSGANVLTF.

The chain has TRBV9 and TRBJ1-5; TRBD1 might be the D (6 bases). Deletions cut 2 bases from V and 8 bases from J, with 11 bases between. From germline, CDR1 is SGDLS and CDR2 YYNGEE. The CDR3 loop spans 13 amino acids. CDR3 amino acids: CASSVGGLEPQHF. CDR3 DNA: TGTGCCAGCAGCGTCGGGGGCCTCGAGCCCCAGCATTTT.

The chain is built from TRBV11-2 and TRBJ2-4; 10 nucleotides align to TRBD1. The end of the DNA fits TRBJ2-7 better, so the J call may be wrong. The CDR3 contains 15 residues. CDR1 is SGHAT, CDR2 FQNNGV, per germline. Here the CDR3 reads CASSGTGTGAYEQYF. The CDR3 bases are TGTGCCAGCAGCGGTACCGGGACAGGGGCCTACGAGCAGTACTTC.

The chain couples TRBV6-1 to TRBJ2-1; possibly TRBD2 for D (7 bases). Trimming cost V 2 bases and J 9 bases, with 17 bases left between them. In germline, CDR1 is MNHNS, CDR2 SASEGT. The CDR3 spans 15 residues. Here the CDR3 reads CASSERGGGLSEQFF. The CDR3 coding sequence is TGTGCCAGCAGTGAAAGGGGGGGGGGCTTGAGTGAGCAGTTCTTC.

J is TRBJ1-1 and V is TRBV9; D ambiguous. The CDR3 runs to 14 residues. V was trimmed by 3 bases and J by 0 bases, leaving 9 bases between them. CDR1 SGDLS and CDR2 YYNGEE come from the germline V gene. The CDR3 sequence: CASSERTVNTEAFF. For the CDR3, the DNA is TGTGCCAGCAGCGAGCGGACGGTGAACACTGAAGCTTTCTTT.